These T cell receptor beta chains were read from a single sample in a study of cytomegalovirus exposure and HLA in healthy donors. TCRdb's table, derived via immunoSEQ multiplex PCR, lists solely in-frame clones and lacks some. The sample carries roughly 190,000 clones, 81% recorded once. Material for sequencing was PBMCs. The receptor source for this set is a man in his fifties or sixties in good health and CMV-seronegative. CDR3s include the opening cysteine and the closing phenylalanine or tryptophan. The order of the fields is J gene, V gene, D gene, clone size, CDR3 protein, CDR3 DNA. D genes are given only for firm matches. A row's size may be missing; if present it is once, few, many or a size class.

j_gene: TRBJ2-2; v_gene: TRBV7-9; d_gene: .; abundance: .; CDR3aa: CSSSFTRGLNTGELFF; CDR3nt: TGTTCCAGCAGCTTTACGCGGGGTCTTAACACCGGGGAGCTGTTTTTT
j_gene: TRBJ1-4; v_gene: TRBV7-2; d_gene: .; abundance: .; CDR3aa: CASSLNTGGSEKLFF; CDR3nt: TGTGCCAGCAGCTTAAACACGGGTGGTTCTGAAAAACTGTTTTTT
j_gene: TRBJ1-4; v_gene: TRBV18; d_gene: TRBD1; abundance: .; CDR3aa: CASSSGTGTNEKLFF; CDR3nt: TGTGCCAGCTCGTCCGGGACAGGGACTAATGAAAAACTGTTTTTT
j_gene: TRBJ1-1; v_gene: TRBV7-9; d_gene: TRBD1; abundance: .; CDR3aa: CASSPSVTGVVGTEAFF; CDR3nt: TGTGCCAGCAGCCCCAGCGTCACAGGGGTGGTGGGCACTGAAGCTTTCTTT
j_gene: TRBJ1-2; v_gene: TRBV6-5; d_gene: .; abundance: .; CDR3aa: CASRSPGGNYGYTF; CDR3nt: TGTGCCAGCAGATCCCCCGGCGGAAACTATGGCTACACCTTC
j_gene: TRBJ2-1; v_gene: TRBV7-2; d_gene: TRBD1; abundance: .; CDR3aa: CASSLVSTGGSTHQFF; CDR3nt: TGTGCCAGCAGCTTAGTTAGTACAGGGGGCTCTACTCATCAGTTCTTC
j_gene: TRBJ2-7; v_gene: TRBV4-2; d_gene: TRBD1; abundance: .; CDR3aa: CASSFTYRDSPWEQYF; CDR3nt: TGTGCCAGCAGCTTTACCTACCGGGACAGCCCTTGGGAGCAGTACTTC
j_gene: TRBJ1-1; v_gene: TRBV6-5; d_gene: .; abundance: .; CDR3aa: CASSYSWQMNTEAFF; CDR3nt: TGTGCCAGCAGTTACTCGTGGCAGATGAACACTGAAGCTTTCTTT
j_gene: TRBJ2-7; v_gene: TRBV27; d_gene: TRBD2; abundance: .; CDR3aa: CASSLLGAGGLHEQYF; CDR3nt: TGTGCCAGCAGTTTATTAGGGGCGGGGGGACTCCACGAGCAGTACTTC
j_gene: TRBJ2-1; v_gene: TRBV9; d_gene: .; abundance: .; CDR3aa: CASSVENPDIFNEQFF; CDR3nt: TGTGCCAGCAGCGTAGAAAACCCGGACATATTCAATGAGCAGTTCTTC
j_gene: TRBJ1-2; v_gene: TRBV4-1; d_gene: TRBD1; abundance: .; CDR3aa: CASSHVDRGENGYTF; CDR3nt: TGCGCCAGCAGCCACGTGGACAGGGGCGAAAATGGCTACACCTTC
j_gene: TRBJ2-1; v_gene: TRBV5-6; d_gene: TRBD2; abundance: few; CDR3aa: CASSLELAGVTYNEQFF; CDR3nt: TGTGCCAGCAGCTTGGAATTAGCGGGGGTGACTTACAATGAGCAGTTCTTC
j_gene: TRBJ1-4; v_gene: TRBV6-5; d_gene: .; abundance: .; CDR3aa: CASSRGATNEKLFF; CDR3nt: TGTGCCAGCAGCCGCGGGGCAACTAATGAAAAACTGTTTTTT
j_gene: TRBJ2-7; v_gene: TRBV25-1; d_gene: TRBD1; abundance: .; CDR3aa: CASSGPDRGRTYEQYF; CDR3nt: TGTGCCAGCAGTGGGCCCGACAGGGGAAGGACCTACGAGCAGTACTTC
j_gene: TRBJ2-2; v_gene: TRBV6-5; d_gene: .; abundance: .; CDR3aa: CASSYSYKNTGELFF; CDR3nt: TGTGCCAGCAGTTACTCGTACAAGAACACCGGGGAGCTGTTTTTT
j_gene: TRBJ2-7; v_gene: TRBV9; d_gene: .; abundance: once; CDR3aa: CASSPGGSSYEQYF; CDR3nt: TGTGCCAGCAGCCCAGGGGGGAGCTCCTACGAGCAGTACTTC
j_gene: TRBJ2-7; v_gene: TRBV4-1; d_gene: TRBD2; abundance: .; CDR3aa: CASSHEASGTYEQYF; CDR3nt: TGCGCCAGCAGCCACGAGGCTAGCGGGACCTACGAGCAGTACTTC
j_gene: TRBJ2-7; v_gene: TRBV4-3; d_gene: TRBD1; abundance: .; CDR3aa: CASSHRWTGGDEQYF; CDR3nt: TGCGCCAGCAGCCATCGATGGACAGGGGGCGACGAGCAGTACTTC
j_gene: TRBJ2-2; v_gene: TRBV6-5; d_gene: .; abundance: .; CDR3aa: CASSNAGAYTGELFF; CDR3nt: TGTGCCAGCAGTAACGCGGGGGCCTACACCGGGGAGCTGTTTTTT
j_gene: TRBJ2-1; v_gene: TRBV5-4; d_gene: .; abundance: .; CDR3aa: CASSLDILAQQFF; CDR3nt: TGTGCCAGCAGCTTGGACATCTTAGCGCAGCAGTTCTTC
j_gene: TRBJ2-1; v_gene: TRBV27; d_gene: .; abundance: once; CDR3aa: CASSLVRGNEQFF; CDR3nt: TGTGCCAGCAGTTTGGTACGGGGCAATGAGCAGTTCTTC
j_gene: TRBJ2-3; v_gene: TRBV19; d_gene: .; abundance: .; CDR3aa: CASQQGRTDTQYF; CDR3nt: TGTGCCAGTCAGCAGGGTCGCACAGATACGCAGTATTTT
j_gene: TRBJ2-1; v_gene: TRBV7-9; d_gene: .; abundance: .; CDR3aa: CASSLITGTYNEQFF; CDR3nt: TGTGCCAGCAGCTTAATAACAGGAACCTACAATGAGCAGTTCTTC
j_gene: TRBJ1-5; v_gene: TRBV6-6; d_gene: .; abundance: .; CDR3aa: CASSYHGADQPQHF; CDR3nt: TGTGCCAGCAGTTACCATGGGGCGGATCAGCCCCAGCATTTT
j_gene: TRBJ2-2; v_gene: TRBV10-3; d_gene: TRBD2; abundance: .; CDR3aa: CAIRGTSGANTGELFF; CDR3nt: TGTGCCATCAGAGGGACTAGCGGGGCGAACACCGGGGAGCTGTTTTTT
j_gene: TRBJ1-6; v_gene: TRBV9; d_gene: .; abundance: .; CDR3aa: CASSVGGPPLHF; CDR3nt: TGTGCCAGCAGCGTAGGAGGGCCACCCCTCCACTTT
j_gene: TRBJ1-2; v_gene: TRBV19; d_gene: .; abundance: .; CDR3aa: CASSYNYGDGYTF; CDR3nt: TGTGCCAGTAGCTATAACTACGGAGATGGCTACACCTTC
j_gene: TRBJ1-5; v_gene: TRBV6-5; d_gene: TRBD1; abundance: once; CDR3aa: CASSSTGAGQPQHF; CDR3nt: TGTGCCAGCAGTTCGACAGGGGCGGGTCAGCCCCAGCATTTT
j_gene: TRBJ2-7; v_gene: TRBV18; d_gene: .; abundance: .; CDR3aa: CASSPPNGRGYEQYF; CDR3nt: TGTGCCAGCTCACCACCGAACGGGAGAGGCTACGAGCAGTACTTC
j_gene: TRBJ2-5; v_gene: TRBV4-1; d_gene: TRBD2; abundance: few; CDR3aa: CASSQEGDPGGETQYF; CDR3nt: TGCGCCAGCAGCCAAGAAGGGGACCCGGGGGGGGAGACCCAGTACTTC
j_gene: TRBJ2-4; v_gene: TRBV10-3; d_gene: .; abundance: .; CDR3aa: CAISEYSLWQGAAKNIQYF; CDR3nt: TGTGCCATCAGTGAATACTCTCTGTGGCAGGGCGCTGCCAAAAACATTCAGTACTTC
j_gene: TRBJ2-3; v_gene: TRBV27; d_gene: TRBD2; abundance: .; CDR3aa: CASSLSAGGPIDTQYF; CDR3nt: TGTGCCAGCAGTTTATCGGCGGGGGGCCCGATAGATACGCAGTATTTT
j_gene: TRBJ2-2; v_gene: TRBV27; d_gene: TRBD1; abundance: .; CDR3aa: CASSSKGQGAGELFF; CDR3nt: TGTGCCAGCAGTTCTAAGGGACAGGGAGCCGGGGAGCTGTTTTTT
j_gene: TRBJ2-7; v_gene: TRBV6-5; d_gene: .; abundance: .; CDR3aa: CASSYADSSYEQYF; CDR3nt: TGTGCCAGCAGTTACGCGGACAGCTCCTACGAGCAGTACTTC
j_gene: TRBJ2-5; v_gene: TRBV27; d_gene: TRBD2; abundance: once; CDR3aa: CASSLTTSAGETQYF; CDR3nt: TGTGCCAGCAGTTTAACTACTAGCGCCGGGGAGACCCAGTACTTC
j_gene: TRBJ1-4; v_gene: TRBV19; d_gene: .; abundance: .; CDR3aa: CATVDRPNEKLFF; CDR3nt: TGTGCCACAGTCGACAGGCCTAATGAAAAACTGTTTTTT
j_gene: TRBJ2-1; v_gene: TRBV6-5; d_gene: .; abundance: .; CDR3aa: CASSLGPLAYNEQFF; CDR3nt: TGTGCCAGCAGCCTCGGTCCCCTCGCCTACAATGAGCAGTTCTTC
j_gene: TRBJ2-7; v_gene: TRBV7-9; d_gene: TRBD2; abundance: .; CDR3aa: CSSSFSGEGLGYF; CDR3nt: TGTTCCAGCAGCTTTTCGGGGGAGGGACTCGGGTACTTC
j_gene: TRBJ2-5; v_gene: TRBV11-2; d_gene: .; abundance: .; CDR3aa: CASSVTGTETQYF; CDR3nt: TGTGCCAGCAGCGTTACAGGGACGGAGACCCAGTACTTC
j_gene: TRBJ2-2; v_gene: TRBV7-9; d_gene: .; abundance: few; CDR3aa: CASSSHTGENTGELFF; CDR3nt: TGTGCCAGCAGCTCGCACACGGGGGAGAACACCGGGGAGCTGTTTTTT
j_gene: TRBJ2-3; v_gene: TRBV15; d_gene: .; abundance: .; CDR3aa: CATSRPGTSDTQYF; CDR3nt: TGTGCCACCAGCAGACCAGGGACTTCCGATACGCAGTATTTT
j_gene: TRBJ2-2; v_gene: TRBV4-1; d_gene: .; abundance: few; CDR3aa: CASSQDYILDSYTGELFF; CDR3nt: TGCGCCAGCAGCCAAGATTACATTCTGGACAGCTACACCGGGGAGCTGTTTTTT
j_gene: TRBJ1-2; v_gene: TRBV15; d_gene: .; abundance: few; CDR3aa: CATSPDSYGYTF; CDR3nt: TGTGCCACCAGCCCGGACAGCTATGGCTACACCTTC
j_gene: TRBJ2-7; v_gene: TRBV7-2; d_gene: .; abundance: once; CDR3aa: CASSFAQGSYEQYF; CDR3nt: TGTGCCAGCAGCTTCGCTCAGGGCTCCTACGAGCAGTACTTC
j_gene: TRBJ2-7; v_gene: TRBV5-1; d_gene: TRBD1; abundance: .; CDR3aa: CASSLPSTGKGSYEQYF; CDR3nt: TGCGCCAGCAGCCTCCCCTCGACAGGGAAAGGTTCCTACGAGCAGTACTTC
j_gene: TRBJ2-5; v_gene: TRBV7-8; d_gene: .; abundance: .; CDR3aa: CASSSLGLQETQYF; CDR3nt: TGTGCCAGCAGTTCTCTGGGACTCCAAGAGACCCAGTACTTC
j_gene: TRBJ1-1; v_gene: TRBV7-3; d_gene: TRBD1; abundance: .; CDR3aa: CASSFDRGEAFF; CDR3nt: TGTGCCAGCAGCTTTGACAGGGGGGAAGCTTTCTTT
j_gene: TRBJ1-1; v_gene: TRBV10-3; d_gene: .; abundance: few; CDR3aa: CAIRGRGNTEAFF; CDR3nt: TGTGCCATCAGAGGACGGGGGAACACTGAAGCTTTCTTT
j_gene: TRBJ2-3; v_gene: TRBV5-1; d_gene: TRBD1; abundance: .; CDR3aa: CASLRTGGSDTQYF; CDR3nt: TGCGCCAGCCTCCGGACAGGGGGGTCAGATACGCAGTATTTT
j_gene: TRBJ2-7; v_gene: TRBV6-5; d_gene: .; abundance: .; CDR3aa: CASSYRQAYEQYF; CDR3nt: TGTGCCAGCAGTTACCGGCAGGCCTACGAGCAGTACTTC
j_gene: TRBJ2-1; v_gene: TRBV7-9; d_gene: TRBD1; abundance: .; CDR3aa: CASSRATGGRIDEQFF; CDR3nt: TGTGCCAGCAGTCGTGCGACAGGGGGGCGAATTGATGAGCAGTTCTTC
j_gene: TRBJ2-5; v_gene: TRBV5-6; d_gene: .; abundance: .; CDR3aa: CASSLATGSQETQYF; CDR3nt: TGTGCCAGCAGCTTGGCCACAGGGTCCCAAGAGACCCAGTACTTC